These 21 T cell receptor beta chains came from one sample sequenced in a study of blood T cell repertoires in COVID-19. Produced via immunoSEQ multiplex PCR; TCRdb's table is partial and in-frame only. This repertoire shows 75,000 to 85,000 clones, about 87% found once; its top ten account for 5.8%. Sequencing used peripheral blood. These receptors came from a man between 50 and 59 years old with active COVID-19.

In DNA, the CDR3 is TGCGCCAGCAGCAAAACCGGGACAGGGATCTCTGGGGCCAACGTCCTGACTTTC. Protein: CASSKTGTGISGANVLTF. The J gene is TRBJ2-6, the V gene TRBV5-1, with 9 bases identical to TRBD1. The ends lost 4 bases at V and 0 bases at J; junction bases unmatched: 8. Germline lookup yields CDR1 SGHRS and CDR2 YFSETQ. This CDR3 spans 18 amino acids.

This clone appeared a few times. The J gene is TRBJ1-1, the V gene TRBV9; D is possibly TRBD1 (6 bases). Germline assignment: CDR1 SGDLS and CDR2 YYNGEE. CDR3 length: 13 amino acids. Deletions cut 4 bases from V and 1 base from J, with 8 bases between. For the CDR3, the DNA is TGTGCCAGCAGCCTACAGGGGAACACTGAAGCTTTCTTT. Protein: CASSLQGNTEAFF.

This chain uses TRBV4-3 with TRBJ2-7, with D possibly being TRBD2 (6 bases). From germline, CDR1 is LGHNA and CDR2 YSLEER. This CDR3 has 16 amino acids. V was trimmed by 0 bases and J by 3 bases, leaving 15 bases between them. The CDR3 DNA follows: TGCGCCAGCAGCCAAGAAAGTGGCGGGGCGGACTACGAGCAGTACTTC. Its translation is CASSQESGGADYEQYF.

The chain couples TRBV7-9 to TRBJ1-6; no firm D call. The CDR3 length is 15 residues. The V end was cut by 3 bases, the J end by 7 bases, with 13 bases between. CDR1 is SEHNR and CDR2 is FQNEAQ in the germline V gene (reference sequence). The CDR3 DNA follows: TGTGCCAGCAGCTTTCACAGAAACAACAATTCACCCCTCCACTTT. It translates to CASSFHRNNNSPLHF.

The V and J genes are TRBV27 and TRBJ2-2; TRBD2 agrees at 7 bases. V lost 6 bases, J lost 4 bases, and 11 bases stayed unmatched. CDR1 is MNHEY, CDR2 SMNVEV, per germline (reference sequence). CDR3 length: 16 amino acids. Here the CDR3 DNA reads TGTGCCAGCAGCCTAGCGGTTTATCTGGGCACCGGGGAGCTGTTTTTT. Its protein product is CASSLAVYLGTGELFF.

V is TRBV4-1 and J is TRBJ2-2; weak D call: TRBD1 (5 bases). Trimming removed 1 base at V and 2 bases at J, with 11 bases between. Germline lookup yields CDR1 MGHRA and CDR2 YSYEKL. This CDR3 has 16 amino acids. DNA of the CDR3: TGCGCCAGCAGCCAAGTAGTACAGGCTAACACCGGGGAGCTGTTTTTT. Amino acid sequence: CASSQVVQANTGELFF.

This rearrangement joins TRBV4-3 to TRBJ2-7, with D possibly matching TRBD2 (6 bases). CDR1 and CDR2 (germline): LGHNA, YSLEER. The CDR3 runs 13 residues. Trimming stripped 0 bases from V and 7 bases from J, with 10 bases between. The CDR3 coding sequence is TGCGCCAGCAGCCAAGATCCGGGGACTGAGCAGTACTTC. Translation gives CASSQDPGTEQYF.

The V call is TRBV6-6, the J call TRBJ2-7; 9 bases line up with TRBD1. The CDR3 has 17 amino acids. Germline values: CDR1 MNHNY, CDR2 SVGAGI (reference sequence). The ends lost 5 bases at V and 2 bases at J; junction bases unmatched: 13. For the CDR3, the DNA is TGTGCCAGCAGTCTCCACAGGGGGCCTGGGATTACCTACGAGCAGTACTTC. Its translation is CASSLHRGPGITYEQYF.

The chain couples TRBV5-4 to TRBJ2-1, with 8 bases identical to TRBD1. Germline assignment: CDR1 SGHNT and CDR2 YYREEE (reference sequence). Losses at the gene ends were 4 bases for V and 1 base for J; bases not matched to a gene: 4. The CDR3 covers 15 residues. The CDR3 DNA sequence: TGTGCCAGCAGCGGGAGGACAGGGTCCTACAATGAGCAGTTCTTC. Translated: CASSGRTGSYNEQFF.

The table lists this clone with a count of one. The J gene is TRBJ2-3, the V gene TRBV5-6; tentative D call: TRBD1 (7 bases). CDR1 is SGHDT and CDR2 is YYEEEE in the germline V gene. Trimming left V 6 bases short and J 2 bases short, with 22 bases between. CDR3 size: 17 residues. CDR3 sequence: CASTSGGRGGFTDTQYF. CDR3 coding DNA: TGTGCCAGCACCTCTGGGGGGAGAGGGGGCTTCACAGATACGCAGTATTTT.

The rearrangement links TRBV19 to TRBJ2-7, with 7 bases identical to TRBD2. CDR3 length equals 15 residues. The germline V gene has CDR1 LNHDA and CDR2 SQIVND (reference sequence). J gave up 3 bases and V 5 bases, and 10 bases lay outside the gene matches. CDR3 sequence reads: CASSFTSVAFYEQYF. The CDR3 nucleotides are TGTGCCAGTAGTTTCACTAGCGTCGCTTTCTACGAGCAGTACTTC.

The chain combines TRBV4-1 with TRBJ2-7; a weak D match, TRBD2 (6 bases). V shed 1 base and J shed 1 base, with 14 bases lying between them. There are 16 residues in the CDR3. Germline assignment: CDR1 MGHRA and CDR2 YSYEKL. The CDR3 region has the DNA TGCGCCAGCAGCCAAGGGTGGGACTTGGTATCCTACGAGCAGTACTTC. Translated, it gives CASSQGWDLVSYEQYF.

The chain combines TRBV6-2 or TRBV6-3 with TRBJ1-3; D is ambiguous. Germline lookup yields CDR1 MNHEY and CDR2 SVGEGT. V was shortened by 0 bases and J by 0 bases, with 9 bases between the two germline ends. This CDR3 has 16 amino acids. The CDR3 coding sequence is TGTGCCAGCAGTTACTCGTCCCAGGTCTCTGGAAACACCATATATTTT. It encodes CASSYSSQVSGNTIYF.

The V gene is TRBV11-1, the J gene TRBJ2-3; TRBD2 aligns across 7 bases. V was pared by 5 bases and J by 4 bases, with 9 bases of the junction left unmatched. CDR1 and CDR2 (germline): SGHAT, FQDESV (reference sequence). This CDR3 spans 15 amino acids. In DNA form, the CDR3 reads TGTGCCAGCAGCCCTAGCGGAGCGAGGGCAGATACGCAGTATTTT. Its translation is CASSPSGARADTQYF.

By share, this clone ranks as large. The V gene is TRBV24-1, the J gene TRBJ1-1; 7 nucleotides line up with TRBD1. CDR3 length: 13 residues. The germline gives CDR1 KGHDR, CDR2 SFDVKD. V lost 10 bases and J lost 1; bases outside the gene matches: 5. CDR3 in amino acids: CATRGLENTEAFF. CDR3 DNA sequence: TGTGCCACAAGGGGGCTAGAGAACACTGAAGCTTTCTTT.

The V call is TRBV6-5, the J call TRBJ2-7; 12 bases fit TRBD2. J was trimmed by 7 bases and V by 7 bases; bases with no gene match: 11. The CDR3 has 15 amino acids. The germline CDR1 and CDR2 sequences are MNHEY and SVGAGI. CDR3 protein: CASKTLTSGSREQYF. The CDR3 nucleotides are TGTGCCAGCAAAACATTGACTAGCGGGAGTCGGGAGCAGTACTTC.

The sample holds one count of this clone. V usage is TRBV4-3 and J usage is TRBJ1-6; D may be TRBD1 (6 bases). Deletions cut 0 bases from V and 10 bases from J, with 13 bases between. The CDR3 extends over 15 amino acids. Germline V lookup: CDR1 LGHNA, CDR2 YSLEER. The CDR3 DNA reads TGCGCCAGCAGCCAAGAGCAGGGGTTACGCTCACCCCTCCACTTT. It translates to CASSQEQGLRSPLHF.

The rearrangement joins TRBV7-9 to TRBJ1-3; maybe TRBD1 (6 bases). The V gene's germline CDR1 is SEHNR and CDR2 FQNEAQ (reference sequence). The CDR3 runs to 15 residues. Trimming left V 5 bases short and J 4 bases short, with 15 bases between. The CDR3 reads CASSLTGNWGNTIYF. DNA for the CDR3: TGTGCCAGCAGCCTAACAGGGAATTGGGGAAACACCATATATTTT.

The rearrangement joins TRBV11-2 to TRBJ2-5; 9 bases match TRBD2. CDR3 length: 16 amino acids. The V gene end was trimmed by 4 bases and the J gene end by 5 bases; junction bases not matched to a gene: 11. Germline V gene data show CDR1 as SGHAT and CDR2 as FQNNGV. DNA for the CDR3: TGTGCCAGCAGCTCGCGCTACCTTACTAGCGGGGAGACCCAGTACTTC. Translating gives CASSSRYLTSGETQYF.

In nucleotides, the CDR3 is TGTGCCAGCAGCAAAAAAGGCGAGCGGGTTCCTTTTCCCTACACAGATACGCAGTATTTT. The encoded protein is CASSKKGERVPFPYTDTQYF. The chain uses TRBV21-1 and TRBJ2-3; the table's D call TRBD2 went unverified against the DNA. TRBV21-1 is flagged as a pseudogene. This CDR3 is built from 20 residues.

The gene calls are TRBV18 and TRBJ2-7, with a weak D call TRBD2 (5 bases). The CDR3 is made up of 14 amino acids. Germline loops: CDR1 KGHSH, CDR2 LQKENI. V lost 3 bases and J lost 3, with 12 bases in between. The CDR3, as DNA: TGTGCCAGCTCACCGTCGGGATTTTACTACGAGCAGTACTTC. It is translated as CASSPSGFYYEQYF.